Below are 25 T cell receptor beta chains sequenced from a single sample in a study of OX40 agonist ivuxolimab in advanced cancers. Using immunoSEQ multiplex PCR, the repertoire was profiled, and TCRdb retains in-frame clones only, with some absent. The sample holds fewer than 65,000 clones, around 89% seen once. The material was CD4+ or CD8+ T cells sorted from blood, obtained in a trial of the OX40 agonist ivuxolimab. Receptors were obtained from an adult with an advanced solid tumor such as melanoma, head and neck, liver or kidney cancer.

The V and J genes are TRBV5-1 and TRBJ1-1, with D possibly matching TRBD1 (5 bases). The V end was cut by 3 bases, the J end by 1 base, with 13 bases between. From germline, CDR1 is SGHRS and CDR2 YFSETQ. The CDR3 extends over 15 amino acids. The DNA for the CDR3 is TGCGCCAGCAGCTCCCAAGGTGGGGGGAACACTGAAGCTTTCTTT. This sequence encodes CASSSQGGGNTEAFF.

This rearrangement joins TRBV18 to TRBJ2-2; no clear D gene. CDR3 length equals 16 residues. Germline CDR1 and CDR2: KGHSH and LQKENI. Trimming took off 2 bases at V and 4 bases at J, with 14 bases between the two ends. This CDR3 reads CASSPDVPRFTGELFF. For the CDR3, the DNA is TGTGCCAGCTCACCAGACGTCCCTAGGTTCACCGGGGAGCTGTTTTTT.

This clone occurred once. The V call is TRBV5-1, the J call TRBJ1-5; unclear D gene. Germline loops: CDR1 SGHRS, CDR2 YFSETQ. Trimming took 4 bases from V and 11 from J, leaving 19 bases between them. CDR3 length equals 14 residues. Here the CDR3 DNA reads TGCGCCAGCAGCCCTGGACTCGGAGGTGGGACCCAGCATTTT. Translation gives CASSPGLGGGTQHF.

The chain carries TRBV7-9 and TRBJ2-2; 9 bases are a match to TRBD1. The CDR3 runs to 12 residues. Germline assignment: CDR1 SEHNR and CDR2 FQNEAQ (reference sequence). Unmatched junction bases numbered 5, after V lost 10 bases and J lost 8 bases. CDR3 sequence reads: CATDRGSGELFF. The CDR3 DNA follows: TGTGCCACGGACAGGGGCTCGGGGGAGCTGTTTTTT.

This clone has more than one count but fewer than ten. The gene calls are TRBV11-2 and TRBJ1-1; no clear D. Between the trimmed V and J ends, which lost 1 base and 0 bases, there was a span of 6 bases. CDR1 and CDR2 from the germline V gene are SGHAT and FQNNGV. The CDR3 is 14 amino acids. The CDR3 bases are TGTGCCAGCAGCTTAGTGAGGGTGAACACTGAAGCTTTCTTT. It codes for CASSLVRVNTEAFF.

This chain joins TRBV5-1 and TRBJ1-5; D may be TRBD1 (5 bases). This CDR3 contains 14 residues. Germline loops: CDR1 SGHRS, CDR2 YFSETQ. V lost 3 bases and J 7 bases, leaving 14 bases between the germline ends. CDR3 protein: CASSWSEGMQPQHF. In DNA form, the CDR3 reads TGCGCCAGCAGCTGGTCAGAGGGGATGCAGCCCCAGCATTTT.

This rearrangement joins TRBV18 to TRBJ2-2; D gene uncertain. The CDR3 totals 14 residues. The germline CDR1 and CDR2 sequences are KGHSH and LQKENI. V lost 1 base and J 0 bases, leaving 3 bases between the germline ends. CDR3 residues: CASSPQTNTGELFF. CDR3 coding DNA: TGTGCCAGCTCACCACAAACGAACACCGGGGAGCTGTTTTTT.

The chain employs TRBV11-2 and TRBJ2-2; D is unresolved. Trimming stripped 5 bases from V and 3 bases from J, with 4 bases between. In germline, CDR1 is SGHAT, CDR2 FQNNGV. The CDR3 totals 12 residues. The CDR3 protein is CASSTHTGELFF. CDR3 DNA: TGTGCCAGCAGCACCCACACCGGGGAGCTGTTTTTT.

Only one count was recorded for this clone. The CDR3 protein is CVTSKGTLNEQFF. The CDR3 DNA reads TGCGTCACATCCAAAGGGACGCTGAATGAGCAGTTCTTC. The rearrangement uses TRBV10-1 and TRBJ2-1; possibly TRBD1 or TRBD2 for D (5 bases each). This CDR3 spans 13 amino acids. Per the germline V gene, CDR1 is WNHNN and CDR2 is SYGVQD (reference sequence).

Only one count was recorded for this clone. This rearrangement joins TRBV6-5 to TRBJ1-2, with TRBD1 identical over 8 bases. Germline V gene sequence: CDR1 MNHEY, CDR2 SVGAGI. The CDR3 runs 14 residues. The CDR3 region has the DNA TGTGCAGCCCGGGCGGGCAGGGGGCTTACTGGCTACACCTTC. Translated: CAARAGRGLTGYTF.

This CDR3 is CASSEGDRDRETQYF. For the CDR3, the DNA is TGTGCCAGCAGTGAGGGGGACAGAGATAGGGAGACCCAGTACTTC. J is TRBJ2-5 and V is TRBV2, with 7 bases identical to TRBD1. J gave up 5 bases and V 3 bases, and 9 bases lay outside the gene matches. The CDR3 is 15 residues long. Germline-derived CDR1 and CDR2 are SNHLY and FYNNEI.

CDR3 in amino acids: CASSRGPNYGYTF. The CDR3 DNA sequence: TGTGCCAGCAGCAGGGGCCCAAACTATGGCTACACCTTC. This chain joins TRBV28 and TRBJ1-2; weak D call: TRBD1 (6 bases). Germline-derived CDR1 and CDR2 are MDHEN and SYDVKM. The CDR3 totals 13 residues. With 6 bases removed from V and 2 bases from J, the gap between germline ends came to 10 bases.

This chain links TRBV6-6 with TRBJ1-1; D possibly corresponds to TRBD1 (6 bases). V was trimmed by 2 bases and J by 0 bases, leaving 13 bases between them. Germline CDR1 MNHNY, CDR2 SVGAGI (reference sequence). The CDR3 runs to 16 residues. The CDR3 sequence: CASSYVTGPMNTEAFF. The CDR3 DNA reads as TGTGCCAGCAGTTACGTGACAGGCCCTATGAACACTGAAGCTTTCTTT.

The rearrangement joins TRBV5-1 to TRBJ2-7, with TRBD2 matching over 8 bases. CDR3 length equals 13 residues. From germline, CDR1 is SGHRS and CDR2 YFSETQ. V was pared by 7 bases and J by 4 bases, with 7 bases of the junction left unmatched. The CDR3 reads CASSKREGYEQYF. The CDR3 DNA sequence: TGCGCCAGCTCTAAACGGGAGGGGTACGAGCAGTACTTC.

The chain uses TRBV5-3 and TRBJ2-2; 8 nucleotides align to TRBD1. TRBV5-3 is assigned to the ORF class and has an uncertain function. The CDR3 contains 14 residues. V dropped 4 bases and J dropped 6; count of bases not matched to a gene: 5. The CDR3 region is CARSGDRFAGELFF. CDR3 DNA: TGTGCCAGAAGCGGGGACAGGTTTGCCGGGGAGCTGTTTTTT.

This sequence joins TRBV19 and TRBJ2-1; TRBD2 matches 9 bases. Germline V gene lookup returns CDR1 LNHDA and CDR2 SQIVND (reference sequence). This CDR3 comprises 15 residues. Trimming took 6 bases from V and 7 from J; bases not matched to a gene: 10. CDR3 loop: CASSGLATLENEQFF. DNA of the CDR3: TGTGCCAGTAGCGGACTAGCGACACTAGAGAATGAGCAGTTCTTC.

This sequence joins TRBV5-1 and TRBJ2-7; 11 bases are a match to TRBD1. V lost 4 bases to trimming and J lost 7 bases; unmatched junction nucleotides: 7. The CDR3 spans 14 residues. CDR1 is SGHRS and CDR2 is YFSETQ in the germline V gene. CDR3 region: CASSTGQGALEQYF. In nucleotides, the CDR3 is TGCGCCAGCAGCACCGGACAGGGGGCTTTAGAGCAGTACTTC.

This clone appeared a few times. V and J are TRBV29-1 and TRBJ1-2; the D gene is possibly TRBD1 (6 bases). CDR1 is SQVTM, CDR2 ANQGSEA, per germline. The CDR3 spans 12 residues. The ends were cut back, 5 bases at V and 6 bases at J, with 13 bases in the middle. CDR3 in DNA: TGCAGCGTTCGAGGGGGAAAGGATGGCTACACCTTC. This gives the protein CSVRGGKDGYTF.

The chain employs TRBV5-1 and TRBJ1-2; 7 nucleotides match TRBD1. This CDR3 region has 12 residues. V lost 3 bases to trimming and J lost 6 bases; unmatched junction nucleotides: 2. In germline, CDR1 is SGHRS, CDR2 YFSETQ. DNA for the CDR3: TGCGCCAGCAGCTCACAGGGGCATGGCTACACCTTC. Its protein is CASSSQGHGYTF.

The J gene is TRBJ2-5, the V gene TRBV5-1; D not certain. Trimming pared 3 bases from V and 5 bases from J, leaving 17 bases between. Germline values: CDR1 SGHRS, CDR2 YFSETQ. The CDR3 length is 15 residues. The CDR3 region is CASSSTVGLGETQYF. CDR3 nucleotides: TGCGCCAGCAGCTCCACGGTAGGGCTTGGTGAGACCCAGTACTTC.

The V call is TRBV2, the J call TRBJ2-1, with 8 nucleotides matching TRBD2. The CDR3 is made up of 15 amino acids. The V segment lost 2 bases and the J segment 7 bases; nucleotides outside the gene matches: 7. In germline, CDR1 is SNHLY, CDR2 FYNNEI. Here the CDR3 DNA reads TGTGCCAGCAGTGAAAGGGCGGGGGGAGGTAATGAGCAGTTCTTC. Translated: CASSERAGGGNEQFF.

V and J are TRBV11-2 and TRBJ2-1; TRBD2 might be the D (5 bases). Trimming removed 6 bases at V and 10 bases at J, with 19 bases between. The CDR3 has 14 amino acids. Per germline, CDR1 SGHAT and CDR2 FQNNGV. CDR3 bases: TGTGCCAGCAGTCGGGGTCCGTCCGTATGGGAGCAGTTCTTC. Amino acids: CASSRGPSVWEQFF.

This clone appeared a single time. This chain links TRBV19 with TRBJ2-5, with TRBD1 matching 12 bases. This CDR3 has 16 amino acids. Germline CDR1 LNHDA, CDR2 SQIVND (reference sequence). The V segment lost 4 bases and the J segment 3 bases; nucleotides outside the gene matches: 6. The CDR3 bases are TGTGCCAGTAGTAGGGGACAGGGGGCGCGGGAAGAGACCCAGTACTTC. Its translation: CASSRGQGAREETQYF.

This rearrangement joins TRBV27 to TRBJ2-1; 13 nucleotides align to TRBD2. Losses at the gene ends were 6 bases for V and 5 bases for J; bases not matched to a gene: 22. CDR3 length equals 21 residues. Germline V lookup: CDR1 MNHEY, CDR2 SMNVEV (reference sequence). CDR3: CASRPLGRGLTGLAGHNEQFF. DNA for the CDR3: TGTGCCAGCAGACCCCTGGGCAGGGGGCTGACGGGACTAGCGGGGCACAATGAGCAGTTCTTC.

The V gene is TRBV5-4, the J gene TRBJ2-3; 9 bases are shared with TRBD1. Germline V gives CDR1 SGHNT, CDR2 YYREEE (reference sequence). The CDR3 contains 14 residues. J was trimmed by 6 bases and V by 4 bases; bases with no gene match: 6. CDR3 DNA: TGTGCCAGCAGCGCGGACAGGGGACGGGATACGCAGTATTTT. Translation gives CASSADRGRDTQYF.